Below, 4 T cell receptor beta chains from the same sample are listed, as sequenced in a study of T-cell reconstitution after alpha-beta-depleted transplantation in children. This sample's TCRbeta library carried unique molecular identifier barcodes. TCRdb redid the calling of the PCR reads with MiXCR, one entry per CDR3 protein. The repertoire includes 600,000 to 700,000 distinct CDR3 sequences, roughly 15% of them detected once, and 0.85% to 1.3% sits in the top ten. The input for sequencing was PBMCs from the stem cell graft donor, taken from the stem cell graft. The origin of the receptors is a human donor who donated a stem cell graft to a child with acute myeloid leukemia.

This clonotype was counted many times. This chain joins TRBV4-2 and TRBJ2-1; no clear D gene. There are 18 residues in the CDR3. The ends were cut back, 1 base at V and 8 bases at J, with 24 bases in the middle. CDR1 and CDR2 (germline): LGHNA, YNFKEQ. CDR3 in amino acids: CASSQVPHSRRIDDEQFF. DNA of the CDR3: TGTGCCAGCAGCCAAGTCCCGCATTCCCGACGGATAGACGATGAGCAGTTCTTC.

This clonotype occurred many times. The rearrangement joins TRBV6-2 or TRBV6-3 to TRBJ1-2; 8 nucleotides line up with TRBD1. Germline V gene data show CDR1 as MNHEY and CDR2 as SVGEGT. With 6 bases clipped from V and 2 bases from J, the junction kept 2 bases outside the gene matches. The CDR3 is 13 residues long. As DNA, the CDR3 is TGTGCCAGCAGCCGGACAGGGAACTATGGCTACACCTTC. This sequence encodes CASSRTGNYGYTF.

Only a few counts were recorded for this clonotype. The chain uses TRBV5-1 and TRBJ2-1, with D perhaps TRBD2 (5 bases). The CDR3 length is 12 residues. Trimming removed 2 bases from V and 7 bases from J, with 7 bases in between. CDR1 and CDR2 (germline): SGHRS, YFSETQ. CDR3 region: CASSFTRNEQFF. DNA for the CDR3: TGCGCCAGCAGCTTTACTAGGAATGAGCAGTTCTTC. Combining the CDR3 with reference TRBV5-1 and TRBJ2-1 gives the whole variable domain KAGVTQTPRYLIKTRGQQVTLSCSPISGHRSVSWYQQTPGQGLQFLFEYFSETQRNKGNFPGRFSGRQFSNSRSEMNVSTLELGDSALYLCASSFTRNEQFFGPGTRLTVL.

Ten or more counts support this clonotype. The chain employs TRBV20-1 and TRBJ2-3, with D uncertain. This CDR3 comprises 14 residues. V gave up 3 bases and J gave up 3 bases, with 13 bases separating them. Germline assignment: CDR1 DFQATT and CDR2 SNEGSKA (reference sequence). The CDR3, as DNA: TGCAGTGCTAGTCCTATACGAAGGACAGATACGCAGTATTTT. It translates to CSASPIRRTDTQYF.